This TCR beta chain was sequenced during a study of shared clonotypes between healthy human individuals. For the study at large: Per donor, CD8 memory used one plate, CD8 naive used two, CD4 memory used three and CD4 naive used three.

Investigators divided CD4+ cells into CD45RA+ naive and CD45RA-negative memory subsets. Profiling relied on immunoSEQ multiplex PCR, and the TCRdb table lists in-frame clones only, not all of them. The profile shows approximately 350,000 clones, roughly 70% of them singletons. V was cut by 5 bases and J by 6 bases, with 14 bases left in between. Per the germline V gene, CDR1 is SGHRS and CDR2 is YFSETQ. The CDR3 consists of 13 residues. Sequencing was carried out using memory CD4+ T cells sorted from blood. Documented subset: CD45RA-negative fraction. The V and J genes are TRBV5-1 and TRBJ1-2; D is undetermined. The source is a young man in good health. CDR3: CASSPDGNNGYTF. CDR3 DNA: TGCGCCAGCAGTCCGGACGGAAACAATGGCTACACCTTC.